These 4 T cell receptor beta chains were all obtained from the same sample, sequenced in a study of breast tumors, draining lymph nodes, adjacent tissues. TCRdb used MiXCR to reprocess the multiplex PCR reads, holding one entry per CDR3 protein. The sample has 70,000 to 95,000 distinct CDR3 sequences; approximately 20% are singletons. Axillary draining lymph nodes of breast cancer patients supplied the node samples. Material: axillary lymph node tissue. The receptors come from a female donor with breast cancer. Some clones in this sample may be carry-over from other donors' samples.

This clonotype appeared many times. The chain links TRBV2 to TRBJ2-3; 8 bases line up with TRBD1. CDR3 length equals 15 residues. Germline assignment: CDR1 SNHLY and CDR2 FYNNEI. V gave up 4 bases and J gave up 4 bases; unmatched junction bases: 7. CDR3 sequence (DNA): TGTGCCAGCAGTGCGGGCGGACAGGGAGCAGATACGCAGTATTTT. Its protein is CASSAGGQGADTQYF.

Many counts were recorded for this clonotype. V usage is TRBV6-1 and J usage is TRBJ2-1; perhaps TRBD1 as D (6 bases). The CDR3 is 14 residues long. Trimming pared 7 bases from V and 8 bases from J, leaving 18 bases between. Germline V gives CDR1 MNHNS, CDR2 SASEGT. The CDR3 bases are TGTGCCAGCACCGAGAGTATACAGGGCTATGAGCAGTTCTTC. Its translation: CASTESIQGYEQFF.

This rearrangement joins TRBV3-1 to TRBJ2-1; TRBD2 aligns across 14 bases. Per germline, CDR1 LGHDT and CDR2 YNNKEL (reference sequence). V lost 4 bases to trimming and J lost 6 bases; unmatched junction nucleotides: 2. The CDR3 totals 15 residues. CDR3 region: CASSPTSGGGNEQFF. The CDR3 DNA sequence: TGTGCCAGCAGCCCGACTAGCGGGGGGGGCAATGAGCAGTTCTTC.

In its sample, this clonotype was seen many times. The chain is built from TRBV7-9 and TRBJ1-4, with D unresolved. V lost 3 bases and J lost 4, with 9 bases in between. The germline V gene has CDR1 SEHNR and CDR2 FQNEAQ (reference sequence). This CDR3 spans 14 amino acids. CDR3 DNA: TGTGCCAGCAGCTTTCACAGCGTTAATGAAAAACTGTTTTTT. This codes for CASSFHSVNEKLFF.